Each of the 2 T cell receptor beta chains below was sequenced from the same sample in a study of shared clonotypes between healthy human individuals. CD45RO negativity and positive selection for CCR7 defined naive CD8 cells, a population that excluded terminally differentiated effector memory CD45RA+ cells. Using immunoSEQ multiplex PCR, the repertoire was profiled, and TCRdb retains in-frame clones only, with some absent. The repertoire holds some 2 million clones, with about 95% as singletons. Sequencing was carried out using naive CD8+ T cells sorted from blood. Source of these receptors: a man aged 18 to 30 in good health.

This chain links TRBV11-2 with TRBJ2-5; no firm D call. CDR1 is SGHAT, CDR2 FQNNGV, per germline. The CDR3 is made up of 15 amino acids. V lost 1 base and J lost 1, with 10 bases in between. The CDR3 protein is CASSLAPRPQETQYF. CDR3 coding DNA: TGTGCCAGCAGCTTAGCGCCTAGGCCCCAAGAGACCCAGTACTTC.

Comments on this clone: At one boundary the junction diverges from the germline segment, which might be a read error. The chain links TRBV23-1 to TRBJ1-1; no definite D call. TRBV23-1 is an open reading frame whose function is uncertain. The CDR3 totals 10 residues. For the CDR3, the DNA is TGCGCCAGCAGTCAATCCTACACTTTATTT. As protein: CASSQSYTLF.